The source of this T cell receptor (beta chain) is a study of shared clonotypes between healthy human individuals. Study results and caveats: Larger richness was generally estimated for naive than memory subsets. Clonotype sharing among donors likely depends on sequencing depth. Against clonotypes common to all four donors, non-shared ones had lower generation probabilities.

An even split of each subset's genomic DNA across several immunoSEQ plates was performed. Some clones are missing from TCRdb's copy, which holds only in-frame ones; the method was immunoSEQ multiplex PCR. The data hold 1.4 million or so clones, with approximately 98.5% observed a single time. Concerning this clone itself: As yet, its antigen is unknown.

In germline, CDR1 is LGHNA, CDR2 YSLEER. Trimming removed 0 bases at V and 9 bases at J, with 13 bases between. The CDR3 is 14 amino acids. This chain links TRBV4-3 with TRBJ2-3, with D hard to call. Sequenced: naive CD4+ T cells sorted from blood. The sample's subset: CD45RA+ positively selected. This receptor was taken from a man aged 25-45 years in good health. The CDR3 DNA reads as TGCGCCAGCAGCCAAGAGCAGGTCTTGGGGACGCAGTATTTT. It encodes CASSQEQVLGTQYF.